The clone carrying this T cell receptor (beta chain) came up once. The antigen is undetermined. This CDR3 spans 14 amino acids. In germline, CDR1 is KGHSH, CDR2 LQKENI. V was pared by 9 bases and J by 2 bases, with 7 bases of the junction left unmatched. This record belongs to a study of cytomegalovirus exposure and HLA in healthy donors. Study context: The 120 or so validation repertoires used the same platform as the approximately 700 first-cohort repertoires, a later analysis reported.

Assay: immunoSEQ multiplex PCR; the TCRdb copy retains only in-frame clones and omits some. The table records 100,000 to 120,000 clones, over 75% of them present only once. Separation from the approximately 660-subject first cohort characterized the roughly 120-subject validation cohort, to which the donors belonged. Findings and limits, study-wide: Cytomegalovirus-associated status was assigned to around 160 TCR beta chains. A few chains linked to CMV were shown in vitro to be specific for CMV antigens.

The sample consisted of PBMCs. The receptor was isolated from a woman in her twenties or thirties in good health and CMV-seropositive. J is TRBJ2-3 and V is TRBV18, with 8 nucleotides matching TRBD2. CDR3 sequence reads: CASKIAGNTDTQYF. CDR3 DNA sequence: TGTGCCAGTAAAATAGCGGGAAACACAGATACGCAGTATTTT.